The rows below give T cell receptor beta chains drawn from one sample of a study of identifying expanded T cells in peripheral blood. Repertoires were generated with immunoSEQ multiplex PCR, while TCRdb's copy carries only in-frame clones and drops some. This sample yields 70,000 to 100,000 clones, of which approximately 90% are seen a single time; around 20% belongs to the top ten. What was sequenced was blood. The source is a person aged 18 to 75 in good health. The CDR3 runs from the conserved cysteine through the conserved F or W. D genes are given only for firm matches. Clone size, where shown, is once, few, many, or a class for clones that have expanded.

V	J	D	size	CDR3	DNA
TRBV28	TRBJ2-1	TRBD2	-	CASRVAGDHNEQFF	TGTGCCAGCAGGGTAGCGGGTGACCACAATGAGCAGTTCTTC
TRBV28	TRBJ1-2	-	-	CASSPGGVYGYTF	TGTGCCAGCAGCCCCGGGGGGGTCTATGGCTACACCTTC
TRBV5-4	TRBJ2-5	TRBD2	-	CASSPSSGGVVRETQYF	TGTGCCAGCAGCCCCTCTAGCGGGGGGGTAGTGAGAGAGACCCAGTACTTC
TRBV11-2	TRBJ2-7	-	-	CASSFTLAGGQYF	TGTGCCAGCAGCTTCACTCTAGCCGGGGGGCAGTACTTC
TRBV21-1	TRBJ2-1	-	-	CASSKVRDRLFNEQFF	TGTGCCAGCAGCAAAGTAAGGGACAGGTTATTCAATGAGCAGTTCTTC
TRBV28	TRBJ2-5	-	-	CASSIPITRTQYF	TGTGCCAGCAGCATCCCCATAACTCGGACCCAGTACTTC
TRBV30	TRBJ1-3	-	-	CAWSATGAGNTIYF	TGTGCCTGGAGCGCGACAGGCGCTGGAAACACCATATATTTT
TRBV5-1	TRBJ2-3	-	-	CASSRDTGDTDTQYF	TGCGCCAGCAGTCGGGACACCGGGGACACAGATACGCAGTATTTT
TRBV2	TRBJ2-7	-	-	CASRSDPGKPYEQYF	TGTGCCAGCAGATCGGACCCGGGCAAACCCTACGAGCAGTACTTC
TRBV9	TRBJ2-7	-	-	CASSVDPEYEQYF	TGTGCCAGCAGCGTAGATCCGGAGTACGAGCAGTACTTC
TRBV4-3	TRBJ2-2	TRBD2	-	CASSQVLAGDWRSGELFF	TGCGCCAGCAGCCAAGTACTAGCGGGGGATTGGAGGTCCGGGGAGCTGTTTTTT
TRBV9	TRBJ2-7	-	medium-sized	CASSVGTGPYEQYF	TGTGCCAGCAGCGTAGGAACAGGTCCCTACGAGCAGTACTTC
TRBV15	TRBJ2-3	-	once	CATSRDRGGTDTQYF	TGTGCCACCAGCAGAGATCGCGGGGGCACAGATACGCAGTATTTT
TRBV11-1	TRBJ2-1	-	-	CASSLAGEVGHFF	TGTGCCAGCAGCTTAGCGGGAGAGGTGGGGCACTTCTTC
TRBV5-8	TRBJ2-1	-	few	CASSFTSSNEQFF	TGTGCCAGCAGCTTTACCAGCTCCAATGAGCAGTTCTTC
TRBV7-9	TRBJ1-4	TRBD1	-	CASPPGGEYEKLFF	TGTGCCAGCCCTCCAGGGGGCGAGTATGAAAAACTGTTTTTT
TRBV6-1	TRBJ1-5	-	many	CASSEEGGSGNQPQHF	TGTGCCAGCAGTGAAGAAGGGGGGTCCGGCAATCAGCCCCAGCATTTT
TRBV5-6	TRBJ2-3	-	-	CASSFAASTDTQYF	TGTGCCAGCAGCTTCGCAGCCAGCACAGATACGCAGTATTTT
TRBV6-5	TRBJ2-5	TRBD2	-	CASSYSTTSGQETQYF	TGTGCCAGCAGTTACTCCACTACTAGCGGACAAGAGACCCAGTACTTC
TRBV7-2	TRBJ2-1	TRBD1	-	CASSQTGGSYNEQFF	TGTGCCAGCAGCCAGACAGGGGGGTCCTACAATGAGCAGTTCTTC
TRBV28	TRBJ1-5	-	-	CASSSGGQPQHF	TGTGCCAGCAGTTCCGGGGGTCAGCCCCAGCATTTT
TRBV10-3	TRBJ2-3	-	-	CATSGDTQYF	TGTGCCACCTCAGGTGATACGCAGTATTTT
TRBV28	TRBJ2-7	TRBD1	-	CASRLRDRVSYEQYF	TGTGCCAGCAGATTAAGGGACAGAGTCTCCTACGAGCAGTACTTC
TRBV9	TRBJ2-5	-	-	CASSQLQGLETQYF	TGTGCCAGCAGCCAATTACAGGGCTTGGAGACCCAGTACTTC